The entry below describes one TCR beta chain. No antigen is known for it. The data were taken from a study of T cell responses to AZD1222 COVID-19 vaccine. Study background: Second doses that came at about 4 or about 12 weeks were put together. General study points: Nearly half of spike-specific TCRs reportedly target unmutated variant regions. After two AZD1222 doses, spike-specific TCR breadth and depth rose versus day 0. The donors showed a predominance of white British ancestry and of females, with possible underestimation of clonal diversity.

V shed 7 bases, J shed 5 bases, and the junction held 7 bases outside the gene matches. Germline CDR1 is SNHLY and CDR2 is FYNNEI. The CDR3 is made up of 14 amino acids. Data came from immunoSEQ multiplex PCR; TCRdb stores just in-frame clones and leaves some out. The sample has 100,000 or so clones, 90% seen once. The source is an adult in good health. The V gene is TRBV2, the J gene TRBJ1-1, with 10 bases matching TRBD1. The sequenced sample was peripheral blood, obtained on day 0 of AZD1222 vaccination. This chain's CDR3 is CASKRQGAGTEAFF. DNA of the CDR3: TGTGCCAGCAAACGACAGGGGGCTGGTACTGAAGCTTTCTTT.